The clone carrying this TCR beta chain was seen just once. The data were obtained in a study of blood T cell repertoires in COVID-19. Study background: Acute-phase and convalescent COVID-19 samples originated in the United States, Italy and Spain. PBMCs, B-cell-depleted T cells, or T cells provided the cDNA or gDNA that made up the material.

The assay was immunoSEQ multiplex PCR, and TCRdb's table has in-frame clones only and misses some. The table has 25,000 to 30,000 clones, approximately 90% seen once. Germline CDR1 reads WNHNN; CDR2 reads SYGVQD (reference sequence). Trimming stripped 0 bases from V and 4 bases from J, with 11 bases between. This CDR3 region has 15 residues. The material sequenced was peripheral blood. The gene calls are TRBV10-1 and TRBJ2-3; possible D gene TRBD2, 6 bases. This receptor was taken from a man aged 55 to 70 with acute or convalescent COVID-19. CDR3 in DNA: TGCGCCAGCAGTGAGTCGGGCGTAGCGGCAGATACGCAGTATTTT. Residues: CASSESGVAADTQYF.